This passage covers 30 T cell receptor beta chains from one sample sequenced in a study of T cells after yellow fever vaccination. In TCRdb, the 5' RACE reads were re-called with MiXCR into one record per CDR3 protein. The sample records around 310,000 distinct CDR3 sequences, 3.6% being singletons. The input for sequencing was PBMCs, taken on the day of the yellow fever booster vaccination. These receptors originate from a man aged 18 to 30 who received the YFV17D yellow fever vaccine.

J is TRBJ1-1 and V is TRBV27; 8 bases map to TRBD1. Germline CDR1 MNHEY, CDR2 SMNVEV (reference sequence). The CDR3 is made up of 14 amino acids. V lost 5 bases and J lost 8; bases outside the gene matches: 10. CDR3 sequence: CASSPTGVITEAFF. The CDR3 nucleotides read TGTGCCAGCAGTCCGACAGGGGTGATCACCGAAGCTTTCTTT.

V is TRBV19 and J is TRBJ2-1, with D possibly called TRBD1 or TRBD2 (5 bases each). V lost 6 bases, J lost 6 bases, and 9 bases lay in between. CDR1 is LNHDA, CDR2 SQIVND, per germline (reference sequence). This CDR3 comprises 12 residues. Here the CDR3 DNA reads TGTGCCAGTAGGGGGACCGGCAATGAGCAGTTCTTC. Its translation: CASRGTGNEQFF. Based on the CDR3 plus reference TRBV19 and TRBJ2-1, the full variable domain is DGGITQSPKYLFRKEGQNVTLSCEQNLNHDAMYWYRQDPGQGLRLIYYSQIVNDFQKGDIAEGYSVSREKKESFPLTVTSAQKNPTAFYLCASRGTGNEQFFGPGTRLTVL.

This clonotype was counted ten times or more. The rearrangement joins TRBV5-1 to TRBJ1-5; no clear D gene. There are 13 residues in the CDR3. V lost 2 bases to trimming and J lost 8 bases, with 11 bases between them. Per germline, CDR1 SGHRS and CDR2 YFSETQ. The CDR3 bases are TGCGCCAGCAGCTTAGGGCCAGGTGAGCCCCAGCATTTT. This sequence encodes CASSLGPGEPQHF.

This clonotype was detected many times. The CDR3 here is CSAPRRGETQYF. DNA of the CDR3: TGCAGTGCCCCCAGGAGGGGGGAGACCCAGTACTTC. The gene calls are TRBV20-1 and TRBJ2-5; D may be TRBD1 or TRBD2 (6 bases each). This CDR3 contains 12 residues. Looked up from germline, CDR1 is DFQATT and CDR2 is SNEGSKA (reference sequence). The V gene lost 6 bases and the J gene lost 5 bases, with 13 bases spanning the gap.

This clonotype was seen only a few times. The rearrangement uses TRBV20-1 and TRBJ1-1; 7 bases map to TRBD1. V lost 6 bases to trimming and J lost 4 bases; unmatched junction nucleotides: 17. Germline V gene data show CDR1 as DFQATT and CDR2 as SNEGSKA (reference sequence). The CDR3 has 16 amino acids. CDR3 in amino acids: CSAWNRGMQVGTEAFF. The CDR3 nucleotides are TGCAGTGCGTGGAACAGGGGCATGCAAGTGGGCACTGAAGCTTTCTTT.

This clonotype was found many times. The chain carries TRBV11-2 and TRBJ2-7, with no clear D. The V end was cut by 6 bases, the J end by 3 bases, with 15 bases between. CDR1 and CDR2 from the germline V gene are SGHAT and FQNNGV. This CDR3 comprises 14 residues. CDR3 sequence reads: CASRATDAVYEQYV. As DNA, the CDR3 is TGTGCCAGCAGGGCTACAGACGCAGTCTACGAGCAGTACGTC.

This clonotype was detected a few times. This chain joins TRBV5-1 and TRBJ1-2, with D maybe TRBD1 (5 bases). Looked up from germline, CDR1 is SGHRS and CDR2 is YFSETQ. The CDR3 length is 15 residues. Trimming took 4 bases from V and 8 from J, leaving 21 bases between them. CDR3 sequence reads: CASSTNRDPGGGYTF. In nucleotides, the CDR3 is TGCGCCAGCAGCACCAACCGGGACCCCGGTGGAGGCTACACCTTC.

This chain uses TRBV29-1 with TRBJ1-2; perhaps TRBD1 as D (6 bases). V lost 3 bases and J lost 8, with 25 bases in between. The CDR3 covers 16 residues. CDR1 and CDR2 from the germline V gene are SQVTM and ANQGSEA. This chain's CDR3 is CSVDSDLDSGGAGYTF. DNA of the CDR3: TGCAGCGTTGATTCCGACCTGGACAGTGGGGGAGCCGGCTACACCTTC.

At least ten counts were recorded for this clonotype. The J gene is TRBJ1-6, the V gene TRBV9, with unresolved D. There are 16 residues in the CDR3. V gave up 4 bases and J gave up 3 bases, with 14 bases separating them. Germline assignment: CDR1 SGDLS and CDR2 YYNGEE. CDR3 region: CASSPQLVGYNSPLHF. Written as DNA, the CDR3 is TGTGCCAGCAGCCCGCAGTTAGTCGGCTATAATTCACCCCTCCACTTT.

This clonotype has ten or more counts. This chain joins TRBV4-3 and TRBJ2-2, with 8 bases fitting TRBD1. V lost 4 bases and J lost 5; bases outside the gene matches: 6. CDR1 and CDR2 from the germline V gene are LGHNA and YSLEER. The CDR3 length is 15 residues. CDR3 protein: CASSPSRGLTGELFF. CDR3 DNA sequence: TGCGCCAGCAGCCCGAGCAGGGGGCTGACCGGGGAGCTGTTTTTT.

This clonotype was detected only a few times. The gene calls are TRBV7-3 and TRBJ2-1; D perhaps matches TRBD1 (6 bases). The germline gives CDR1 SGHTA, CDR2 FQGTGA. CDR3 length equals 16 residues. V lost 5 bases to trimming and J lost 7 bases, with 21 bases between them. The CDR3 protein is CASSVQPGLRGNEQFF. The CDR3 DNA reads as TGTGCCAGCAGCGTACAACCGGGGTTAAGGGGGAATGAGCAGTTCTTC.

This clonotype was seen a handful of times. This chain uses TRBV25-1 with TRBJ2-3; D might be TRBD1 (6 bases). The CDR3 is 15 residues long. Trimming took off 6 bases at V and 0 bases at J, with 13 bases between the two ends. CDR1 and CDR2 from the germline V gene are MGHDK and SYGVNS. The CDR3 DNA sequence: TGTGCCAGCAGCGTCACAGGGATTAGCACAGATACGCAGTATTTT. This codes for CASSVTGISTDTQYF. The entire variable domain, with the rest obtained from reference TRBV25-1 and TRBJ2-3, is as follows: EADIYQTPRYLVIGTGKKITLECSQTMGHDKMYWYQQDPGMELHLIHYSYGVNSTEKGDLSSESTVSRIRTEHFPLTLESARPSHTSQYLCASSVTGISTDTQYFGPGTRLTVL.

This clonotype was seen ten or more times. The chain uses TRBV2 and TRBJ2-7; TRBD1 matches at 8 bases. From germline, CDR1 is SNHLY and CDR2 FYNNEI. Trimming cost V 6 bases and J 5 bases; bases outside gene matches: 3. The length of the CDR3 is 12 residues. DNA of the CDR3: TGTGCCAGCAGGGACAGGGCCCACGAGCAGTACTTC. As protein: CASRDRAHEQYF.

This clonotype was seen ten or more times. DNA for the CDR3: TGCGCCAGCAGCCGGGAGACGAACACTGAAGCTTTCTTT. Translating it yields CASSRETNTEAFF. The V gene is TRBV5-1, the J gene TRBJ1-1; D is unresolved. Per the germline V gene, CDR1 is SGHRS and CDR2 is YFSETQ. The CDR3 spans 13 residues. The V and J ends lost 4 bases and 1 base respectively, with 8 bases between them. Together with reference TRBV5-1 and TRBJ1-1, the CDR3 gives the full variable domain: KAGVTQTPRYLIKTRGQQVTLSCSPISGHRSVSWYQQTPGQGLQFLFEYFSETQRNKGNFPGRFSGRQFSNSRSEMNVSTLELGDSALYLCASSRETNTEAFFGQGTRLTVV.

The DNA of the CDR3 is TGCACCATAAAGCGGGGAGGGGATACGCAGTATTTT. It specifies CTIKRGGDTQYF. The genes are TRBV20-1 and TRBJ2-3, with TRBD2 matching over 7 bases. This CDR3 comprises 12 residues. Germline values: CDR1 DFQATT, CDR2 SNEGSKA (reference sequence).

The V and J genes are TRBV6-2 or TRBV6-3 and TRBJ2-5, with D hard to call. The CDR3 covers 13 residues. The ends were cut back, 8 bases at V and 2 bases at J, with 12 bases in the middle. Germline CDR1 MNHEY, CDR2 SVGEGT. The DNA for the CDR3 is TGTGCCAGCGTACTAAACCCTCAAGAGACCCAGTACTTC. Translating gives CASVLNPQETQYF.

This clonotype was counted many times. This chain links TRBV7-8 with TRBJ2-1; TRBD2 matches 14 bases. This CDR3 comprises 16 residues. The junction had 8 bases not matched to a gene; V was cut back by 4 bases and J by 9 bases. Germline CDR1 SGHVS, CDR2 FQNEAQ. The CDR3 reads CASSWGLAGAFGEQFF. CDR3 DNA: TGTGCCAGCAGCTGGGGACTAGCGGGGGCCTTTGGTGAGCAGTTCTTC.

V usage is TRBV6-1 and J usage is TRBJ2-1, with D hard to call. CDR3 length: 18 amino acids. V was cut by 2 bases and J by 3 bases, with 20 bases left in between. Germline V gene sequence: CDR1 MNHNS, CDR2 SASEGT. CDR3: CASSESWIGLSIYNEQFF. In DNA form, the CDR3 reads TGTGCCAGCAGTGAATCTTGGATAGGGTTATCGATCTACAATGAGCAGTTCTTC.

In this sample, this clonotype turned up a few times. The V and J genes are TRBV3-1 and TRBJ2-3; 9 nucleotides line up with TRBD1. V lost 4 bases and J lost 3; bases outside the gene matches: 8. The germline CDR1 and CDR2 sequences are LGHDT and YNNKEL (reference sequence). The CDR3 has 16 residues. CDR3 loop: CASSRWGQGTTDTQYF. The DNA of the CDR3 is TGTGCCAGCAGCCGATGGGGACAGGGAACAACAGATACGCAGTATTTT.

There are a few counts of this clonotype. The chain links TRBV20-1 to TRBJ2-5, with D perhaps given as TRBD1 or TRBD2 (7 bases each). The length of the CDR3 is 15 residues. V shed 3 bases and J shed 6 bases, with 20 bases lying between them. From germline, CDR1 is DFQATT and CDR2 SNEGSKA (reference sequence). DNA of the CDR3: TGCAGTGCTAGTGCCCGACAGGGCGGGGGACAGACCCAGTACTTC. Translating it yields CSASARQGGGQTQYF.

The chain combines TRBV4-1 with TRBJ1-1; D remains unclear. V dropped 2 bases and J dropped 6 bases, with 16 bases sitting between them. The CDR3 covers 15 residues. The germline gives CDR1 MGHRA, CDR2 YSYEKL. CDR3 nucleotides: TGCGCCAGCAGCCAACCACCCGGGGAATTTCCTGAAGCTTTCTTT. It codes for CASSQPPGEFPEAFF.

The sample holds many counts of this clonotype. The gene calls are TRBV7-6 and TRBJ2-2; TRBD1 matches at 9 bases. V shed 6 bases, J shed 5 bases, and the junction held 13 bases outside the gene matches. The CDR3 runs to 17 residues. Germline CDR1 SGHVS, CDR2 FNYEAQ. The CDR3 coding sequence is TGTGCCAGCAGTCGCCCCCCGGGACAGGGATTTACCGGGGAGCTGTTTTTT. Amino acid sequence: CASSRPPGQGFTGELFF.

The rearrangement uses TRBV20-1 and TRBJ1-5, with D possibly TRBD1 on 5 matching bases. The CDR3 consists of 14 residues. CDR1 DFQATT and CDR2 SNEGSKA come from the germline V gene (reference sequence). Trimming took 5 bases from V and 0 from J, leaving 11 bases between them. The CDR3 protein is CSADSVYSNQPQHF. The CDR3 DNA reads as TGCAGTGCTGACAGCGTCTATAGCAATCAGCCCCAGCATTTT.

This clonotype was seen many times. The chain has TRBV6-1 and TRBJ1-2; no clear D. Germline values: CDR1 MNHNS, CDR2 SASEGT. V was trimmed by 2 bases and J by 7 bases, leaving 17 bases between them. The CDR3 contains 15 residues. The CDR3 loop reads CASSEQPTVVRGYTF. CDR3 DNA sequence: TGTGCCAGCAGTGAACAGCCCACGGTGGTTCGTGGCTACACCTTC.

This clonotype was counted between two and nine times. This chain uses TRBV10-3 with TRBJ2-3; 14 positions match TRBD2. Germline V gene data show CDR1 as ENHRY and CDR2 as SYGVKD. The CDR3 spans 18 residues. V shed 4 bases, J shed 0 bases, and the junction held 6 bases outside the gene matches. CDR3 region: CAISGTSGGIASTDTQYF. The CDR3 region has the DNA TGTGCCATCAGTGGGACTAGCGGGGGGATTGCTAGCACAGATACGCAGTATTTT.

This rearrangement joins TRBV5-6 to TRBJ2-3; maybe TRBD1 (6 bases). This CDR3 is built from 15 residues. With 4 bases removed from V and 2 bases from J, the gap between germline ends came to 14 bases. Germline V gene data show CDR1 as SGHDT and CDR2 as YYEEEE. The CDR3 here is CASSNRDMHTDTQYF. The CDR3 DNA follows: TGTGCCAGCAGCAACCGGGACATGCACACAGATACGCAGTATTTT.

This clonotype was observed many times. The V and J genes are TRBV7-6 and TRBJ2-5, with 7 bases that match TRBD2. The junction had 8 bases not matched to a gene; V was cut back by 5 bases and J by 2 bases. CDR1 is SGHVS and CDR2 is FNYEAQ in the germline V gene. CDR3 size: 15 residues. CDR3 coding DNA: TGTGCCAGCAGCGATCGGTTCGGGGGGCAAGAGACCCAGTACTTC. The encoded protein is CASSDRFGGQETQYF.

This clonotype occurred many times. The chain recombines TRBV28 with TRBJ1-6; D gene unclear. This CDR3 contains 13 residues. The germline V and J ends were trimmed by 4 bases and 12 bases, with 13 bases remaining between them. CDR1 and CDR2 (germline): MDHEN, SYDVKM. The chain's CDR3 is CASSYQLRQPLHF. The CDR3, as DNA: TGTGCCAGCAGTTACCAGCTAAGGCAACCCCTCCACTTT.

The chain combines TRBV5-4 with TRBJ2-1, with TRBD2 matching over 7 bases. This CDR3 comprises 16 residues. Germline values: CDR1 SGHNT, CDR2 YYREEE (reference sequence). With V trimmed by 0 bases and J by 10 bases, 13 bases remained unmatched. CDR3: CASSLVSGTQPNEQFF. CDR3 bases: TGTGCCAGCAGCTTGGTCAGCGGGACCCAGCCCAACGAGCAGTTCTTC.

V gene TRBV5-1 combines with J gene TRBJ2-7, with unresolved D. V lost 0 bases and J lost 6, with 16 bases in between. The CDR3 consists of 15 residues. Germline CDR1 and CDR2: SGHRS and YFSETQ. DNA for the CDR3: TGCGCCAGCAGCTTGGTATACGGCAGCACGGCCGAGCAGTACTTC. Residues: CASSLVYGSTAEQYF.